The clone carrying this T cell receptor beta chain showed up just once. This sample is part of a study of shared clonotypes between healthy human individuals. Study at large: For every donor, three CD4 naive, three CD4 memory, two CD8 naive and one CD8 memory plates were used.

It was CD45RO-negative cells, positively selected for CCR7, that made up naive CD8 cells, with terminally differentiated effector memory CD45RA+ cells excluded. Donors, without exception, were Caucasian adults residing in Nashville, Tennessee. CDR3 length: 18 amino acids. Sorted-subset replicate PCR reactions contained approximately 190 ng DNA, corresponding to roughly 29,000 T cell genomes. Assay: immunoSEQ multiplex PCR; the TCRdb copy retains only in-frame clones and omits some. The data show roughly 2,000,000 clones, with around 93% seen just once and 1.5% to 2% held by the top ten. This clonotype originated in a man younger than 30 in good health. Some clones in this sample may be carry-over from other donors' samples. Sequencing input: naive CD8+ T cells from PBMCs. The genes are TRBV21-1 and TRBJ1-5; TRBD1, the table's D call, lacks a check against the DNA. TRBV21-1 is termed a pseudogene. CDR3 coding DNA: TGTGCCAGCAGCCTTCCCGTTCAGACAGGGCCGCCGAATCAGCCCCAGCATTTT. Its protein product is CASSLPVQTGPPNQPQHF.